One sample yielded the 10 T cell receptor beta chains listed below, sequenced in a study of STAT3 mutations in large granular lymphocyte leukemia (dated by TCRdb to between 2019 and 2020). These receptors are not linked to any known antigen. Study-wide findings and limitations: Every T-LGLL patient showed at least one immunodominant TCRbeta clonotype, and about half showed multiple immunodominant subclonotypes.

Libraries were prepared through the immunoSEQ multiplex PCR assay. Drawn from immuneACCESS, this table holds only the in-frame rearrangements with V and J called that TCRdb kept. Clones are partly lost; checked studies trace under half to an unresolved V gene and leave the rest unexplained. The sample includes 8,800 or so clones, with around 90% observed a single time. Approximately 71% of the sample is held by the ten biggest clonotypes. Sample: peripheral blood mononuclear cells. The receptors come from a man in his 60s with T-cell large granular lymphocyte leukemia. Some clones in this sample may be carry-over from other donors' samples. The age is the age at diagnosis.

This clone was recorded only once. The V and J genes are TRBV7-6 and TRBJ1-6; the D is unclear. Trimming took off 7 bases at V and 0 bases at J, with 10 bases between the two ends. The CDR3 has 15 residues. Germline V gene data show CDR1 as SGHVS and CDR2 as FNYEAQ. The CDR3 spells CASTETPSYNSPLHF. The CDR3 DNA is TGTGCCAGCACCGAGACCCCCTCCTATAATTCACCCCTCCACTTT.

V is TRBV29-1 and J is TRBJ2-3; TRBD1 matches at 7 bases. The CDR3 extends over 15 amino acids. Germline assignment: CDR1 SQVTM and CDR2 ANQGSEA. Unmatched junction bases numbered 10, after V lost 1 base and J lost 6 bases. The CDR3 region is CSVEGTGLAPDTQYF. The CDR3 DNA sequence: TGCAGCGTTGAAGGGACAGGTCTCGCACCGGATACGCAGTATTTT.

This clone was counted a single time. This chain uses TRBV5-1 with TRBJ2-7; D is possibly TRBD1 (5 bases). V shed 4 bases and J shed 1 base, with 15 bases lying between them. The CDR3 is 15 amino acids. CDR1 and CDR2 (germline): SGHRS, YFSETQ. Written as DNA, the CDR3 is TGCGCCAGCAGCCTTTACAATCCAGGGTCCTACGAGCAGTACTTC. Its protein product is CASSLYNPGSYEQYF.

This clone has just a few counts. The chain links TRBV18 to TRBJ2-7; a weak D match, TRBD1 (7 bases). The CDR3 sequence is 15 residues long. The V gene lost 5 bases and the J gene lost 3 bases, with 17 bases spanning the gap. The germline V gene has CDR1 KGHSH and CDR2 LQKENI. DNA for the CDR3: TGTGCCAGCTCATCGGCGGCAGGGGGGAACTACGAGCAGTACTTC. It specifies CASSSAAGGNYEQYF.

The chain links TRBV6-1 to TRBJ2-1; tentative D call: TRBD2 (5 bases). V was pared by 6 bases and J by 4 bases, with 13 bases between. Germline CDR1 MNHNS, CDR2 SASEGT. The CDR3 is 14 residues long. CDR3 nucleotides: TGTGCCAGCAGGCCGTGGGGAGTTTACAATGAGCAGTTCTTC. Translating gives CASRPWGVYNEQFF.

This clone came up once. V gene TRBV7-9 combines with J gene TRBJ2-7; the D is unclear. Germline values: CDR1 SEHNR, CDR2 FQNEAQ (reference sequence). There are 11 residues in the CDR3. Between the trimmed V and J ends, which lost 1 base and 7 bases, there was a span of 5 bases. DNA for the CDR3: TGTGCCAGCAGCTTAGATTGGGAGCAGTACTTC. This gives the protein CASSLDWEQYF.

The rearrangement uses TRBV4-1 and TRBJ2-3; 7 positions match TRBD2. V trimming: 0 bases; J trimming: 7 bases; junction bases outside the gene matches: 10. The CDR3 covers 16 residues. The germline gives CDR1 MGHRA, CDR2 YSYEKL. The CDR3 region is CASSQELAAGGNTQYF. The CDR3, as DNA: TGCGCCAGCAGCCAAGAATTAGCGGCCGGGGGGAATACGCAGTATTTT.

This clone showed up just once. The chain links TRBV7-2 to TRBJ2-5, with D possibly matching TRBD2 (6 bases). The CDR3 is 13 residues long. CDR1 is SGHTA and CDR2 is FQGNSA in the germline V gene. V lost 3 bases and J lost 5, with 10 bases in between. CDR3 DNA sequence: TGTGCCAGCAGCTTGGGGGGACGGGAGACCCAGTACTTC. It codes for CASSLGGRETQYF.

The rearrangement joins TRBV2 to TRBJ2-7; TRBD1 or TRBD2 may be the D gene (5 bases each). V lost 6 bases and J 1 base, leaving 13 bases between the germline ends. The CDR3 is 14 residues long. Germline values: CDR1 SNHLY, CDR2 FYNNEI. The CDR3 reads CASRAGTHSYEQYF. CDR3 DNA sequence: TGTGCCAGCAGAGCCGGGACCCATTCCTACGAGCAGTACTTC.

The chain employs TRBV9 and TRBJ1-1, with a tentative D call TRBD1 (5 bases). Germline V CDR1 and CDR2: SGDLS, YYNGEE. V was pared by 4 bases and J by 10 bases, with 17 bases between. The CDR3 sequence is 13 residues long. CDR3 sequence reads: CASSRTRASSAFF. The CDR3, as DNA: TGTGCCAGCAGCCGGACACGAGCATCGTCAGCTTTCTTT.